This note documents a single TCR beta chain sequence. The antigen remains undetermined. This sample was taken from a study of T-cell memory formation after mild COVID-19. Study-wide context: Among the donors, TCR clusters were largely specific to each donor. Broader study findings: Contracting CD4+ clones sat mainly in CM and EM; CD8+ in EMRA. Pre-infection memory contained some responding clones, which suggested that cross-reactive memory had joined.

CDR3 size: 16 residues. Germline V gives CDR1 PRHDT, CDR2 FYEKMQ (reference sequence). Trimming took 5 bases from V and 5 from J; bases not matched to a gene: 11. TCRdb called the 5' RACE reads again in MiXCR, with one record for every CDR3 protein. The data contain 470,000 or so distinct CDR3 sequences, more than 20% of them singletons. Sequenced material: PBMCs or a T cell subset sorted from them (not recorded which). The chain employs TRBV13 and TRBJ2-3; TRBD2 aligns across 9 bases. This TCR was recovered from an adult woman who had mild COVID-19 (a few samples of this study predate the infection). Cell type and time point are not known. This CDR3 reads CASSLPSSGVGDTQYF. The CDR3 nucleotides are TGTGCCAGCAGCCTACCTTCTAGCGGGGTAGGAGATACGCAGTATTTT.